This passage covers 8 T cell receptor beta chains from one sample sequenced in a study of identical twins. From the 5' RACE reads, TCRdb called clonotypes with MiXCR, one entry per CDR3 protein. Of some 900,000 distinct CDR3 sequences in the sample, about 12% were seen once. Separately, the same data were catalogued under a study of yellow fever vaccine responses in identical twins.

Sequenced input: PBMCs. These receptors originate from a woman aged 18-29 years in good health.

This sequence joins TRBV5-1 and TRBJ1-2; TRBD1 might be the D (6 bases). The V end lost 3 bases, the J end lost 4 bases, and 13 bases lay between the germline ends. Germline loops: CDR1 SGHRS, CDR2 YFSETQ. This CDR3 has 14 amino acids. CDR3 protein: CASSWEQGPYGYTF. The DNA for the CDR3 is TGCGCCAGCAGCTGGGAACAGGGCCCCTATGGCTACACCTTC. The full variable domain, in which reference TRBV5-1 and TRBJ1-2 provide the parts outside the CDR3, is KAGVTQTPRYLIKTRGQQVTLSCSPISGHRSVSWYQQTPGQGLQFLFEYFSETQRNKGNFPGRFSGRQFSNSRSEMNVSTLELGDSALYLCASSWEQGPYGYTFGSGTRLTVV.

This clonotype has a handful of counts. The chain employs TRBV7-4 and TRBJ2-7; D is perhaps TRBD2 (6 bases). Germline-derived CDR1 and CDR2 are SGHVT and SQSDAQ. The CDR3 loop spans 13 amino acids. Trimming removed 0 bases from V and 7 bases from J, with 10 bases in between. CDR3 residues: CASSLAGGFEQYF. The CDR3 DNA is TGTGCCAGCAGCTTAGCGGGAGGTTTTGAGCAGTACTTC.

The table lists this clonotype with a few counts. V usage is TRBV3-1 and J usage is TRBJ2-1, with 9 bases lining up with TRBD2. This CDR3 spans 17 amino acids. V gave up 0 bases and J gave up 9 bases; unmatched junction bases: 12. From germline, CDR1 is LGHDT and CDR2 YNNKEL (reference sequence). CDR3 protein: CASSQDRASGARGEQFF. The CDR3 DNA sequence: TGTGCCAGCAGCCAAGATCGGGCTAGCGGGGCCCGGGGTGAGCAGTTCTTC.

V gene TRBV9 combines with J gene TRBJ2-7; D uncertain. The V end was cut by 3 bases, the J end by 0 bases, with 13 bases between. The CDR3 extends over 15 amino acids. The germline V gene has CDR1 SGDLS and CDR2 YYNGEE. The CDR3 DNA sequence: TGTGCCAGCAGCGCCCACGGTCCACGCTCCTACGAGCAGTACGTC. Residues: CASSAHGPRSYEQYV.

CDR3 protein: CATSDPQTSGRFNEQFF. DNA of the CDR3: TGTGCCACCAGTGACCCCCAGACTAGCGGGAGATTCAATGAGCAGTTCTTC. J is TRBJ2-1 and V is TRBV24-1; 12 bases are shared with TRBD2. The germline V gene has CDR1 KGHDR and CDR2 SFDVKD. The V gene end was trimmed by 4 bases and the J gene end by 6 bases; junction bases not matched to a gene: 9. This CDR3 comprises 17 residues.

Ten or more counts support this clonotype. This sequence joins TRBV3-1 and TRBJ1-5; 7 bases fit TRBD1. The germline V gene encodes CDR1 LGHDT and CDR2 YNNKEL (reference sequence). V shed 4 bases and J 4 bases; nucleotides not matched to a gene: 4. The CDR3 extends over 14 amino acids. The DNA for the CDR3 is TGTGCCAGCAGCCTAGACAGGGTGAATCAGCCCCAGCATTTT. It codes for CASSLDRVNQPQHF. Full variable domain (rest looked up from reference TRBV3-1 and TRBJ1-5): DTAVSQTPKYLVTQMGNDKSIKCEQNLGHDTMYWYKQDSKKFLKIMFSYNNKELIINETVPNRFSPKSPDKAHLNLHINSLELGDSAVYFCASSLDRVNQPQHFGDGTRLSIL.

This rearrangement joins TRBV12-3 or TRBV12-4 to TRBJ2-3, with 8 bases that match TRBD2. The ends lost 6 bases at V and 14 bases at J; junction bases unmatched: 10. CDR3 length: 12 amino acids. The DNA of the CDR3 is TGTGCCAGCAGGTACGGACTAGCCTCGGCGTATTTT. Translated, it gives CASRYGLASAYF.

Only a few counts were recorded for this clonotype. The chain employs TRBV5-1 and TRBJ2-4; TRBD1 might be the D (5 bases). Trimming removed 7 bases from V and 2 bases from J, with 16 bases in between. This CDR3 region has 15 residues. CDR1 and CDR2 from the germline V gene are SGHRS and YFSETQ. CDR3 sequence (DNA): TGCGCCAGCTCTACAGGATACGGATCCAAAAACATTCAGTACTTC. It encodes CASSTGYGSKNIQYF.